Listed below are T cell receptor beta chains from one sample, sequenced in a study of vaccination effects on CD4 cells after COVID-19. Their recognized antigens are unknown. The protocol was immunoSEQ multiplex PCR, while the TCRdb copy is restricted to in-frame clones and leaves out a portion. Of around 40,000 clones listed, roughly 70% are singletons. Material: CD4+ T cells from PBMCs cultured with a peptide pool, obtained before COVID-19 vaccination. The receptors were gathered from a human donor who had a prior SARS-CoV-2 infection. Both conserved end residues are trimmed from each CDR3.

CDR3 protein: ASSDTRLAGGNEQF; J gene: TRBJ2-1; V gene: TRBV7-9; CDR3 length: 14
CDR3 protein: ASSVDGHNEQF; J gene: TRBJ2-1; V gene: TRBV5-4; CDR3 length: 11
CDR3 protein: ATSSDRASNTEAF; J gene: TRBJ1-1; V gene: TRBV15; CDR3 length: 13
CDR3 protein: SVGWRNTEAF; J gene: TRBJ1-1; V gene: TRBV29-1; CDR3 length: 10
CDR3 protein: ASSVAPGQLYEQY; J gene: TRBJ2-7; V gene: TRBV5-1; CDR3 length: 13
CDR3 protein: ASSLWGGGGLAF; J gene: TRBJ1-1; V gene: TRBV5-4; CDR3 length: 12
CDR3 protein: ASTDGQVLNEKLF; J gene: TRBJ1-4; V gene: TRBV7-9; CDR3 length: 13
CDR3 protein: ASSLRVGESEQY; J gene: TRBJ2-7; V gene: TRBV5-1; CDR3 length: 12
CDR3 protein: ASTSIATNEKLF; J gene: TRBJ1-4; V gene: TRBV27; CDR3 length: 12
CDR3 protein: ASSLGTGSTKNIQY; J gene: TRBJ2-4; V gene: TRBV5-4; CDR3 length: 14
CDR3 protein: ASSLSSRGSETQY; J gene: TRBJ2-5; V gene: TRBV5-5; CDR3 length: 13
CDR3 protein: ASSLDSGADTQY; J gene: TRBJ2-3; V gene: TRBV11-2; CDR3 length: 12
CDR3 protein: ASSQETATNTEAF; J gene: TRBJ1-1; V gene: TRBV4-3; CDR3 length: 13
CDR3 protein: SVDSLQETQY; J gene: TRBJ2-5; V gene: TRBV29-1; CDR3 length: 10
CDR3 protein: ASSIYRGVANYGYT; J gene: TRBJ1-2; V gene: TRBV19; CDR3 length: 14
CDR3 protein: ASSYGLADNEQF; J gene: TRBJ2-1; V gene: TRBV6-5; CDR3 length: 12
CDR3 protein: ASSQSTAGSYEQY; J gene: TRBJ2-7; V gene: TRBV4-3; CDR3 length: 13
CDR3 protein: ASSPGLAGARTGELF; J gene: TRBJ2-2; V gene: TRBV7-8; CDR3 length: 15
CDR3 protein: ASSRSGRTNYGYT; J gene: TRBJ1-2; V gene: TRBV3-1/TRBV3-2; CDR3 length: 13
CDR3 protein: ASSQVEGGLSEQY; J gene: TRBJ2-7; V gene: TRBV4-2; CDR3 length: 13
CDR3 protein: ASTAGFTDTQY; J gene: TRBJ2-3; V gene: TRBV2; CDR3 length: 11
CDR3 protein: ASSPLTGNTEAF; J gene: TRBJ1-1; V gene: TRBV5-1; CDR3 length: 12
CDR3 protein: ASGGTGLTRNQPQH; J gene: TRBJ1-5; V gene: TRBV12-5; CDR3 length: 14
CDR3 protein: ASSLNRDGRINEQF; J gene: TRBJ2-1; V gene: TRBV7-3; CDR3 length: 14
CDR3 protein: ASSLNGQGGSPLH; J gene: TRBJ1-6; V gene: TRBV5-1; CDR3 length: 13
CDR3 protein: ASSLMGTGSNEQF; J gene: TRBJ2-1; V gene: TRBV19; CDR3 length: 13
CDR3 protein: ASSLGFKAF; J gene: TRBJ1-1; V gene: TRBV5-1; CDR3 length: 9
CDR3 protein: ASSQAPGNEQF; J gene: TRBJ2-1; V gene: TRBV11-2; CDR3 length: 11
CDR3 protein: ASSASPQLIYEQY; J gene: TRBJ2-7; V gene: TRBV5-5; CDR3 length: 13
CDR3 protein: ASSLYQRDLSYNEQF; J gene: TRBJ2-1; V gene: TRBV27; CDR3 length: 15
CDR3 protein: ASSTKGASTDTQY; J gene: TRBJ2-3; V gene: TRBV6-5; CDR3 length: 13
CDR3 protein: ASSQGVAGGRLETQY; J gene: TRBJ2-5; V gene: TRBV4-2; CDR3 length: 15
CDR3 protein: ATSDGDSEAF; J gene: TRBJ1-1; V gene: TRBV24-1; CDR3 length: 10
CDR3 protein: ASRRGPTDTQY; J gene: TRBJ2-3; V gene: TRBV7-3; CDR3 length: 11
CDR3 protein: ASSLALLARNTGELF; J gene: TRBJ2-2; V gene: TRBV7-8; CDR3 length: 15
CDR3 protein: ASTHRVFTYEQY; J gene: TRBJ2-7; V gene: TRBV6-5; CDR3 length: 12
CDR3 protein: ASSPDSNSYEQY; J gene: TRBJ2-7; V gene: TRBV18; CDR3 length: 12
CDR3 protein: ASSYLAGAGYGYT; J gene: TRBJ1-2; V gene: TRBV6-5; CDR3 length: 13
CDR3 protein: ATVKQGNTGELF; J gene: TRBJ2-2; V gene: TRBV28; CDR3 length: 12
CDR3 protein: ASSSGSGADTQY; J gene: TRBJ2-3; V gene: TRBV5-6; CDR3 length: 12